The source of this T cell receptor (beta chain) is a study of shared clonotypes between healthy human individuals. V gave up 5 bases and J gave up 0 bases, with 13 bases separating them. This CDR3 comprises 15 residues. Germline CDR1 and CDR2: SEHNR and FQNEAQ (reference sequence). Naive CD8 cells were CD45RO-negative, positively selected for CCR7, excluding terminally differentiated effector memory CD45RA+ cells. Donors were Caucasian adults residing in Nashville, Tennessee, USA. TCRdb's table, derived via immunoSEQ multiplex PCR, lists solely in-frame clones and lacks some. Here the sample spans about 2,100,000 clones, more than 85% being singletons.

The sequenced sample consisted of naive CD8+ T cells from PBMCs. This chain connects TRBV7-9 to TRBJ1-1; D unresolved. The TCR originated in a man aged 18 to 35 in good health. Some clones in this sample may be carry-over from other donors' samples. CDR3 nucleotides: TGTGCCAGCAGCCCGGGCCGACTCATGAACACTGAAGCTTTCTTT. Its translation: CASSPGRLMNTEAFF.